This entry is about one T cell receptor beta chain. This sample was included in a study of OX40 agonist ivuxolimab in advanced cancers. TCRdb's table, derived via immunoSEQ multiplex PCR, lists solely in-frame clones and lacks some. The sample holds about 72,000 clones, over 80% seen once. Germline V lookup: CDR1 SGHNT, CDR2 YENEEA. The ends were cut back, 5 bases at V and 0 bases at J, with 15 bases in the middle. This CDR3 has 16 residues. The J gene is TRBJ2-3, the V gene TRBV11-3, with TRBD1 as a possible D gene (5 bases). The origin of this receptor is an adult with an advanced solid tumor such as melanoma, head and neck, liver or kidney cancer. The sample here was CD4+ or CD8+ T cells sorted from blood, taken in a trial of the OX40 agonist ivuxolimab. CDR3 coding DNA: TGTGCCAGCAGCAGAACAAGGGGTTCTAGCACAGATACGCAGTATTTT. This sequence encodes CASSRTRGSSTDTQYF.